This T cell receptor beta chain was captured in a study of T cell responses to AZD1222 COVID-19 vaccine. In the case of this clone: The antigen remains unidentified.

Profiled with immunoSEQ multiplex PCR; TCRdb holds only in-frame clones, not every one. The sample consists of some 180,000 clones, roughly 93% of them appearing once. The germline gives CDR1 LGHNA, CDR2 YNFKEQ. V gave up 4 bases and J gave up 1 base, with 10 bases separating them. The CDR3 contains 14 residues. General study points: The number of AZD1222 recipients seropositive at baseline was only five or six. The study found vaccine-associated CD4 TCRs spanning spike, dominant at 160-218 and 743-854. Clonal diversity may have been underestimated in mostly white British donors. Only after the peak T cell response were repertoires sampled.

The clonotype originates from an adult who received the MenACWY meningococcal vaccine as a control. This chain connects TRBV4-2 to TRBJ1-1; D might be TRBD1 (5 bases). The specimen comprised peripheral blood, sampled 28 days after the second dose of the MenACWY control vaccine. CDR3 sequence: CASSLGEGNTEAFF. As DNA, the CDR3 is TGTGCCAGCAGCCTGGGGGAAGGGAACACTGAAGCTTTCTTT.